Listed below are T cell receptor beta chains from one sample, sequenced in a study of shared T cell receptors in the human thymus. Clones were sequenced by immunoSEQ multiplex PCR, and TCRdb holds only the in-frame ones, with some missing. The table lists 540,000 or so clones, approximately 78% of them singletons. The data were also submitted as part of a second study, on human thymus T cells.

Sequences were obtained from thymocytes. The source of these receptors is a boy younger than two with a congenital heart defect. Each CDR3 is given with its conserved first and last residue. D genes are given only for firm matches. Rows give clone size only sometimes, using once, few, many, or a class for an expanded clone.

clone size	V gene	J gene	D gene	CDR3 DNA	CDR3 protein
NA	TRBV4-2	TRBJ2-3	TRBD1	TGTGCCAGCAGCCGCATCTCGGGACAGCCCACAGATACGCAGTATTTT	CASSRISGQPTDTQYF
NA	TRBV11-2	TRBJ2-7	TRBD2	TGTGCCAGCAGCTTAGTGGTACCGGGAGGGTCCTACGAGCAGTACTTC	CASSLVVPGGSYEQYF
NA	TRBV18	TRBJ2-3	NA	TGTGCCAGCTCACCACCGTACACGGAGATCGCAGATACGCAGTATTTT	CASSPPYTEIADTQYF
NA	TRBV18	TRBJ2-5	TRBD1	TGTGCCAGCTCACCAGTACAGGGGGCGGATGAGACCCAGTACTTC	CASSPVQGADETQYF
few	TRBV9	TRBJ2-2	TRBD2	TGTGCCAGCAGCAGAACCCGGACTAGCGGGAGAGGCGACACCGGGGAGCTGTTTTTT	CASSRTRTSGRGDTGELFF
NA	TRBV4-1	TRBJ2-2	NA	TGCGCCAGCAGCTGCCGACAGGAGCAGAACACCGGGGAGCTGTTTTTT	CASSCRQEQNTGELFF
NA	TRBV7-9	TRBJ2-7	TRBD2	TGTGCCAGCAGCCCCCTGAGCGGGAAGAGCGAGCAGTACTTC	CASSPLSGKSEQYF
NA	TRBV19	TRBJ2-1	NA	TGTGCCAGTAGCCCCCCTTATTGTTGTACGGAGGATGAGCAGTTCTTC	CASSPPYCCTEDEQFF
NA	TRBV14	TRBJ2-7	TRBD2	TGTGCCAGCAGCCAAGGGGATCCAGGGTCTGTGCGGGAGGTACAAGAGCAGTACTTC	CASSQGDPGSVREVQEQYF
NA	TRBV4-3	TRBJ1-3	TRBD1	TGCGCCAGCAGCCAAGGGAGACCTCCGAGGGGACAGGGGGTCAACTCTGGAAACACCATATATTTT	CASSQGRPPRGQGVNSGNTIYF
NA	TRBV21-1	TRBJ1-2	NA	TGTGCCAGCAGCAAAGCGCGCGTCCCCGTAAACTATGGCTACACCTTC	CASSKARVPVNYGYTF
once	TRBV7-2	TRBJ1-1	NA	TGTGCCAGCAGCTTACGCCGGGGGGGACGTAGGATGAACACTGAAGCTTTCTTT	CASSLRRGGRRMNTEAFF
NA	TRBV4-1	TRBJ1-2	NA	TGCGCCAGCAGCCTTTACGACGCAGGGGATGTCTATGGCTACACCTTC	CASSLYDAGDVYGYTF
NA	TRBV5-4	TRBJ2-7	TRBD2	TGTGCCAGCAGCCTCAGACTAGCGGGGGGACAGAAGCAGTACTTC	CASSLRLAGGQKQYF
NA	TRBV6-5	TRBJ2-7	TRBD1	TGTGCCAGCAGCCTTCCTGGGGACAGGTCACGCGAGCAGTACTTC	CASSLPGDRSREQYF
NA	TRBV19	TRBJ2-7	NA	TGTGCCAGTAGTATAGGGGATGGGGGCGGGCTGGCCGAGCAGTACTTC	CASSIGDGGGLAEQYF
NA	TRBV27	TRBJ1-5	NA	TGTGCTTCGCGCGGACATAGCAATCAGCCCCAGCATTTT	CASRGHSNQPQHF
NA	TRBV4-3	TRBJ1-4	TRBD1	TGCGCCAGCAGCCAAGAGTGGGCCAGGGGGAATGAAAAACTGTTTTTT	CASSQEWARGNEKLFF
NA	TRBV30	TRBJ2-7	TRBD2	TGTGCCTTTTTTGTGGGCGGGAGGGACGAGCAGTACTTC	CAFFVGGRDEQYF
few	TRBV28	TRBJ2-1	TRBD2	TGTGCCAGCAGTTGGCGGGGGGGGAGGCAGTTCTTC	CASSWRGGRQFF
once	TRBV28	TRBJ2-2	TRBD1	TGTGCCAGCAGTGTCGTCCAGGGGGCTACAATCACCGGGGAGCTGTTTTTT	CASSVVQGATITGELFF
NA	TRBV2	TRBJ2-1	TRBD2	TGTGCCAGCAGTAACCCTTTGGTTTTTAGCGGGAGAAATGAGCAGTTCTTC	CASSNPLVFSGRNEQFF
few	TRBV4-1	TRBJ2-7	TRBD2	TGCGCCAGCAGCCAAGAGAATATAGCCGGGACTAGACCCTACGAGCAGTACTTC	CASSQENIAGTRPYEQYF
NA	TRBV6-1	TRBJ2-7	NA	TGTGCCAGCGGTACAGGGCACGAGCAGTACTTC	CASGTGHEQYF
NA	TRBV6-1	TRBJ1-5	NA	TGTGCCAGCAGTGGTGGGGGCGAGTACAGCAATCAGCCCCAGCATTTT	CASSGGGEYSNQPQHF
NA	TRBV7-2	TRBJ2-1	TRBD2	TGTGCCAGCAGCTTAGGGGCGGGAGGGGCAAATGAGCAGTTCTTC	CASSLGAGGANEQFF
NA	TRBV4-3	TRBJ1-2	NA	TGCGCCAGCAGCCCGTGGCAGGACTATGGCTACACCTTC	CASSPWQDYGYTF
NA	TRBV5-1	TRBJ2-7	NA	TGCGCCAGCAGCTTGCCTAGGGGTTCCGAGCAGTACTTC	CASSLPRGSEQYF
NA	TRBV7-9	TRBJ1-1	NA	TGTGCCAGCCGGAGTTTAACCGCTTTCTTT	CASRSLTAFF
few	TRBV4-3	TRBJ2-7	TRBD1	TGCGCCAGCAGCCAAGGGGACAGGGGTTACGAGCAGTACTTC	CASSQGDRGYEQYF
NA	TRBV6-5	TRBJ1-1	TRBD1	TGTGCCAGCAGCTTCGGACAGGGGGCCGATGAAGCTTTCTTT	CASSFGQGADEAFF
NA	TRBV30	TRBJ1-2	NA	TGTGCCTGGAGTGTGTACTCATTGTATGGCTACACCTTC	CAWSVYSLYGYTF
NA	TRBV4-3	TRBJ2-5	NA	TGCGCCAGCAGCCAACTCCTGGGTGAGGGACTCCGGGTAGAGACCCAGTACTTC	CASSQLLGEGLRVETQYF
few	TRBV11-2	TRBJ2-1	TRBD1	TGTGCCAGCAGCCCACGATGGGGGACAGCCTCCTACAATGAGCAGTTCTTC	CASSPRWGTASYNEQFF
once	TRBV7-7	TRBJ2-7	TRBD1	TGTGCTAGCAGCTTAGAGACAGGGGACCGATACGAGCAGTACTTC	CASSLETGDRYEQYF
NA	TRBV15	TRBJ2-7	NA	TGTGCCACCAGCGACCGTGTTTGGCTAGTCCCACCCTGCGAGCAGTACTTC	CATSDRVWLVPPCEQYF
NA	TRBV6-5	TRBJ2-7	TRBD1	TGTGCCAGCAGTTTAAGGACAGGGGGCTACGAGCAGTACTTC	CASSLRTGGYEQYF
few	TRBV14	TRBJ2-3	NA	TGTGCCAGCAGCCAAGAGCCTAGCGACGGCACAGATACGCAGTATTTT	CASSQEPSDGTDTQYF
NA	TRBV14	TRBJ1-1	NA	TGTGCCAGCAGCCAAGAAAAAACAGGGATGAACACTGAAGCTTTCTTT	CASSQEKTGMNTEAFF
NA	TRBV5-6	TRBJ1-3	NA	TGTGCCAGCAGCTTGGCCGCCGGGAGCTCTGGAAACACCATATATTTT	CASSLAAGSSGNTIYF
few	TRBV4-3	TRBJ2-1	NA	TGCGCCAGCAGCCAAGATAAGAGCGGGCGGAGGGGTCACAATGAGCAGTTCTTC	CASSQDKSGRRGHNEQFF
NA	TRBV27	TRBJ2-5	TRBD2	TGTGCCAGCAGGAAGCGGGAGGGCCCCGAGACCCAGTACTTC	CASRKREGPETQYF
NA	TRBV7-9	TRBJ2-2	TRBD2	TGTGCCAGCAGGGGACTAGCGGGAGGGCCGGGCACCGGGGAGCTGTTTTTT	CASRGLAGGPGTGELFF
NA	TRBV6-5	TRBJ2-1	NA	TGTGCCAGCAGATCGGGATCGAACAATGAGCAGTTCTTC	CASRSGSNNEQFF
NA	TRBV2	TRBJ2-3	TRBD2	TGTGCCCCCCTGACTAGCGGGCTTCCCACAGATACGCAGTATTTT	CAPLTSGLPTDTQYF
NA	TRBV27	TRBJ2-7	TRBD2	TGTGCCAGCAGTTCCAAACTCGGGACAATACAACGGACTAGCGGGAGCTACGAGCAGTACTTC	CASSSKLGTIQRTSGSYEQYF
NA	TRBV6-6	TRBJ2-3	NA	TGTGCCAGCAGTTACACGGAGGCCCTTAGGGATACGCAGTATTTT	CASSYTEALRDTQYF
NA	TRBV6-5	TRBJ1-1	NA	TGTGCCAGCAGTTACCGGGGGAGCACTGAAGCTTTCTTT	CASSYRGSTEAFF
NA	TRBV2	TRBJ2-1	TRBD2	TGTGCCAGCAGTGGGAGGAGTAGCGGGAGGCCCCCCTCCAATGAGCAGTTCTTC	CASSGRSSGRPPSNEQFF
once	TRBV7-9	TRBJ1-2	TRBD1	TGTGCCAGCAGCTTACCCGGACAGGGCCTCGGTTTTGGCTACACCTTC	CASSLPGQGLGFGYTF
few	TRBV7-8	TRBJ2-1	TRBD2	TGTGCCAGCAGCTCACGACTAGCGGGCCGCCACTACAATGAGCAGTTCTTC	CASSSRLAGRHYNEQFF